This T cell receptor (beta chain) was recorded in a study of CD8 T cells in ankylosing spondylitis. MiXCR, run by TCRdb on the 5' RACE reads, gives a single entry per CDR3 protein. The table records some 130,000 distinct CDR3 sequences, around 13% of them present only once. This clonotype was observed a handful of times. Its antigen remains unidentified. Study-wide findings and caveats: Disease-linked clones proved CD8+ and comparatively uncommon in peripheral blood. The clones that were linked to disease were reported to be significantly enriched in matched synovial fluid samples from ankylosing spondylitis patients. Earlier studies detected some motif variants in reactive arthritis synovial fluid and blood. A TCR beta motif of fewer than ten highly homologous variants appeared characteristic of ankylosing spondylitis blood.

Material: blood, either unsorted or a sorted T cell fraction (not recorded which). This TCR came from a female donor with ankylosing spondylitis or in good health (not recorded which).

The CDR3 is CASSFLRGTEAFF. The DNA for the CDR3 is TGTGCCAGCAGCTTTCTACGAGGGACTGAAGCTTTCTTT. This chain connects TRBV7-2 to TRBJ1-1; D remains ambiguous. The CDR3 loop spans 13 amino acids. Trimming took off 3 bases at V and 5 bases at J, with 10 bases between the two ends. From germline, CDR1 is SGHTA and CDR2 FQGNSA.